This section outlines one TCR beta chain sequence together with its context. What it binds is unknown. This entry is derived from a study of CD8+ T cells in alopecia areata. Whole-study context: Treated patients swallowed 5 to 10 mg of oral tofacitinib twice daily. Treatment ran 6 to 18 months, with 6 months of follow-up afterward. Whole-study results and caveats: Tofacitinib significantly lowered scalp clonality and expanded CD8+ clones among the top 100.

This CDR3 has 14 residues. V lost 1 base and J lost 1, with 8 bases in between. Per the germline V gene, CDR1 is SGHRS and CDR2 is YFSETQ. The authors extracted RNA and reverse transcribed it into cDNA as the sequencing template. Data came from immunoSEQ multiplex PCR; TCRdb stores just in-frame clones and leaves some out. The sample consists of more than 90,000 clones, roughly 50% of them appearing once. The treatment denotes: oral pan-JAK inhibitor, 5-10 mg twice daily. From PBMCs, CD4+ and CD8+ T cells were sorted. This TCR was recovered from a human donor with alopecia areata. V gene TRBV5-1 combines with J gene TRBJ1-1; D is unresolved. The source material was CD8+ T cells sorted from blood, sampled at week 24, from a patient treated with tofacitinib. The CDR3 DNA sequence: TGCGCCAGCAGCTTGCTCAGCCGGAACACTGAAGCTTTCTTT. This encodes CASSLLSRNTEAFF.